This is a list of T cell receptor beta chains from one sample in a study of shared T cell receptors in the human thymus. Clones were sequenced by immunoSEQ multiplex PCR, and TCRdb holds only the in-frame ones, with some missing. Here the sample spans some 660,000 clones, over 75% being singletons. This same sample was also part of a study on human thymus T cells.

Sequencing used thymocytes. These receptors were obtained from a boy under three years old with a congenital heart defect. The CDR3 runs from the conserved cysteine through the conserved F or W. D genes are given only for firm matches. Where a row states a size, it is once, few, many or the class of an expanded clone; other rows omit it.

J gene: TRBJ2-2
V gene: TRBV28
clone size: few
D gene: TRBD2
CDR3 DNA: TGTGCCAGCAGTCGACTAGCTCGTGGGGAGCTGTTTTTT
CDR3 protein: CASSRLARGELFF

J gene: TRBJ2-7
V gene: TRBV4-1
clone size: once
D gene: .
CDR3 DNA: TGCGCCAGCAGCCAATCCCCGGGAAGGAACGAGCAGTACTTC
CDR3 protein: CASSQSPGRNEQYF

J gene: TRBJ2-1
V gene: TRBV5-1
clone size: .
D gene: .
CDR3 DNA: TGCGCCAGCAGCTTGGACGACCGGACTAACTCCTACAATGAGCAGTTCTTC
CDR3 protein: CASSLDDRTNSYNEQFF

J gene: TRBJ2-2
V gene: TRBV19
clone size: .
D gene: TRBD2
CDR3 DNA: TGTGCCAGTAGTATCTTCGGACTAGCGGGAGGAAGCACCGGGGAGCTGTTTTTT
CDR3 protein: CASSIFGLAGGSTGELFF

J gene: TRBJ2-7
V gene: TRBV28
clone size: .
D gene: .
CDR3 DNA: TGTGCCAGCAGCCGGACCCGAAGGGGTTCTTTGATAATGTACGAGCAGTACTTC
CDR3 protein: CASSRTRRGSLIMYEQYF

J gene: TRBJ2-7
V gene: TRBV7-2
clone size: .
D gene: TRBD2
CDR3 DNA: TGTGCCAGCAGCTTCTGCGGGAGGGCCCCCTACGAGCAGTACTTC
CDR3 protein: CASSFCGRAPYEQYF

J gene: TRBJ1-5
V gene: TRBV23-1
clone size: .
D gene: TRBD1
CDR3 DNA: TGCGCCAGCAGTCAATCTACAGGGGGACAGCCCCAGCATTTT
CDR3 protein: CASSQSTGGQPQHF

J gene: TRBJ2-7
V gene: TRBV5-6
clone size: .
D gene: TRBD2
CDR3 DNA: TGTGCCAGCAGCGACTTTAGCGGGAGAAGTAGCCCCTACGAGCAGTACTTC
CDR3 protein: CASSDFSGRSSPYEQYF

J gene: TRBJ1-1
V gene: TRBV5-6
clone size: .
D gene: .
CDR3 DNA: TGTGCCAGCAGCTGGACACCGAACACTGAAGCTTTCTTT
CDR3 protein: CASSWTPNTEAFF

J gene: TRBJ2-2
V gene: TRBV9
clone size: .
D gene: TRBD1
CDR3 DNA: TGTGCCAGCAGCGTAGGTCTGTCTTCGGGACAGGGGGTGTCCACCGGGGAGCTGTTTTTT
CDR3 protein: CASSVGLSSGQGVSTGELFF

J gene: TRBJ2-1
V gene: TRBV4-1
clone size: .
D gene: TRBD1
CDR3 DNA: TGCGCCAGCAGCCGTGGACAGGGTACTGGCAATGAGCAGTTCTTC
CDR3 protein: CASSRGQGTGNEQFF